This entry describes one T cell receptor (beta chain). The sample belongs to a study of T cell repertoires in ileal Crohn's disease. At the level of the study: Median disease duration was approximately eight years; 35% smoked at surgery. Operated complications were stricturing disease (around 61%) and penetrating disease (about 40%).

V shed 5 bases and J shed 4 bases, with 17 bases lying between them. CDR1 SGHAT and CDR2 FQNNGV come from the germline V gene. There are 15 residues in the CDR3. Sequenced by immunoSEQ multiplex PCR; TCRdb stores in-frame clones only, minus some. The table has around 15,000 clones, around 60% seen once. Included were adult ileal or ileocolonic Crohn's patients indicated for ileocolonic resection. The TCR was taken from an adult with Crohn's disease. The sequenced material came from ileal tissue. V usage is TRBV11-2 and J usage is TRBJ1-1; unclear D gene. The CDR3 sequence is CASSLAPRGGTEAFF. For the CDR3, the DNA is TGTGCCAGCAGCCTTGCACCGCGGGGTGGCACTGAAGCTTTCTTT.